Listed below are T cell receptor beta chains from one sample, sequenced in a study of blood T cells in healthy people across ages. MiXCR, applied by TCRdb to the 5' RACE reads, yields one record per CDR3 protein. The table has over a million distinct CDR3 sequences, approximately 59% seen once. The sample was blood. These receptors all stem from a man younger than 35 in good health. The CDR3 runs from the conserved cysteine through the conserved F or W. D genes are given only for firm matches. Clone size is not always given. Where it is, it says once, few, many or a class for expanded clones.

J gene	D gene	V gene	clone size	CDR3 protein	CDR3 DNA
TRBJ1-1	NA	TRBV5-1	once	CASSASGILTEAFF	TGCGCCAGCAGCGCTTCCGGGATTCTTACTGAAGCTTTCTTT
TRBJ1-2	TRBD1	TRBV6-6	NA	CASSYFPTGTGSGGYTF	TGTGCCAGCAGTTACTTTCCAACCGGGACAGGGTCTGGTGGCTACACCTTC
TRBJ2-1	TRBD1	TRBV6-1	many	CASRSGTGKNEQFF	TGTGCCAGCAGGTCCGGGACAGGGAAGAATGAGCAGTTCTTC
TRBJ2-1	TRBD2	TRBV27	few	CASSLDVAGGTYNEQFF	TGTGCCAGCAGTTTAGATGTAGCGGGGGGGACCTACAATGAGCAGTTCTTC
TRBJ2-1	TRBD2	TRBV6-1	NA	CASSDVAGGMGHEQFF	TGTGCCAGCAGCGATGTAGCGGGAGGAATGGGGCACGAGCAGTTCTTC
TRBJ1-4	TRBD1	TRBV5-6	once	CASSDHRGRLEKLFF	TGTGCCAGCAGCGATCACAGGGGGCGCCTTGAAAAACTGTTTTTT
TRBJ2-1	NA	TRBV4-3	once	CASSQGGSRYNEQFF	TGCGCCAGCAGCCAAGGAGGGAGTAGATACAATGAGCAGTTCTTC
TRBJ1-2	TRBD1	TRBV29-1	NA	CSVGHPRTGGGYTF	TGCAGCGTTGGACACCCTAGGACAGGTGGTGGCTACACCTTC
TRBJ2-5	NA	TRBV12-3/TRBV12-4	NA	CASSTQIVQETQYF	TGTGCCAGCAGTACGCAGATTGTACAAGAGACCCAGTACTTC
TRBJ2-7	TRBD2	TRBV10-3	NA	CAISESAGGRMDYEQYF	TGTGCCATCAGTGAGTCGGCGGGAGGGCGGATGGACTACGAGCAGTACTTC
TRBJ1-4	NA	TRBV2	once	CASMDSGTVEELFF	TGTGCCAGCATGGACTCCGGGACGGTTGAAGAACTGTTTTTT
TRBJ1-1	NA	TRBV5-6	NA	CASSVGGRVSGTEAFF	TGTGCCAGCAGCGTTGGCGGGAGAGTATCGGGAACTGAAGCTTTCTTT
TRBJ2-1	TRBD2	TRBV20-1	few	CSARVASGYNEQFF	TGCAGTGCTAGAGTGGCTAGCGGGTACAATGAGCAGTTCTTC
TRBJ2-7	NA	TRBV4-1	NA	CASSHPDRSYEQYF	TGTGCCAGCAGTCACCCGGACAGATCCTACGAGCAGTACTTC
TRBJ2-1	TRBD2	TRBV6-5	NA	CASSLSGRPYNEQFF	TGTGCCAGCAGCCTTAGCGGGCGCCCCTACAATGAGCAGTTCTTC
TRBJ2-3	TRBD2	TRBV6-4	many	CASSEGGGATDTQYF	TGTGCCAGCAGTGAAGGCGGGGGGGCGACAGATACGCAGTATTTT
TRBJ2-1	NA	TRBV4-1	NA	CVSSQDPGVVGEQFF	TGCGTCAGCAGCCAAGATCCAGGGGTAGTTGGTGAGCAGTTCTTC
TRBJ1-6	NA	TRBV20-1	NA	CSARNQWTVYNSPLHF	TGCAGTGCTAGGAACCAATGGACTGTTTATAATTCACCCCTCCACTTT
TRBJ1-2	NA	TRBV29-1	NA	CSVEGPDQASRFLYGYTF	TGCAGCGTTGAAGGACCCGATCAGGCCAGCCGATTCCTCTATGGCTACACCTTC
TRBJ1-6	NA	TRBV20-1	few	CSAIPNDRVGSYNSPLHF	TGCAGTGCTATCCCGAATGACCGGGTTGGGTCCTATAATTCACCCCTCCACTTT
TRBJ1-1	NA	TRBV4-3	once	CASSAGDFSTEAFF	TGCGCCAGCAGCGCAGGGGATTTCAGCACTGAAGCTTTCTTT
TRBJ2-6	NA	TRBV7-9	few	CASSLNAGQSGANVLTF	TGTGCCAGCAGCTTAAATGCAGGACAGTCTGGGGCCAACGTCCTGACTTTC
TRBJ2-3	TRBD2	TRBV9	NA	CASSPRGLASGTQYF	TGTGCCAGCAGCCCCAGAGGACTAGCGAGCGGTACGCAGTATTTT
TRBJ2-6	TRBD1	TRBV27	NA	CASSQGAGGANVLTF	TGTGCCAGCAGCCAGGGGGCGGGTGGGGCCAACGTCCTGACTTTC
TRBJ2-1	NA	TRBV12-3/TRBV12-4	NA	CASSSKRFNEQFF	TGTGCCAGCAGTTCCAAAAGATTCAATGAGCAGTTCTTC
TRBJ1-1	NA	TRBV11-1	NA	CASSLRGWTEAFF	TGTGCCAGCAGCTTACGGGGTTGGACTGAAGCTTTCTTT
TRBJ1-2	NA	TRBV7-9	few	CASSLPGSLNGYTF	TGTGCCAGCAGCTTGCCCGGCAGCTTAAATGGCTACACCTTC
TRBJ2-7	NA	TRBV20-1	NA	CSARDYRSYEQYF	TGCAGTGCTAGAGATTACCGGTCCTACGAGCAGTACTTC
TRBJ2-7	NA	TRBV4-1	NA	CASSQGISSSYNEQYF	TGCGCCAGCAGCCAAGGAATTAGCAGCTCCTACAATGAGCAGTACTTC
TRBJ2-7	NA	TRBV11-1	once	CASGGPGPTYEQYF	TGTGCCAGCGGGGGCCCAGGACCGACCTACGAGCAGTACTTC
TRBJ2-1	TRBD2	TRBV25-1	few	CASSVLAGGINEQFF	TGTGCCAGCAGTGTATTGGCGGGAGGGATCAATGAGCAGTTCTTC
TRBJ2-1	NA	TRBV7-2	NA	CASSYPLDASSYNEQFF	TGTGCCAGCAGCTACCCGCTCGACGCGAGCTCCTACAATGAGCAGTTCTTC
TRBJ2-7	NA	TRBV27	NA	CASSLSPGQRYEQYF	TGTGCCAGCAGTTTAAGTCCTGGACAAAGGTACGAGCAGTACTTC
TRBJ2-1	TRBD2	TRBV6-2/TRBV6-3	NA	CASSYPLGLAGAYNEQFF	TGTGCCAGCAGTTACCCCCTAGGGCTAGCGGGGGCATACAATGAGCAGTTCTTC
TRBJ1-1	NA	TRBV20-1	few	CSASPEMEAFF	TGCAGTGCTAGCCCGGAGATGGAAGCTTTCTTT
TRBJ2-3	NA	TRBV9	NA	CASSVGQVADTQYF	TGTGCCAGCAGCGTAGGTCAGGTGGCAGATACGCAGTATTTT
TRBJ2-7	TRBD2	TRBV10-2	NA	CASSESGTSNYEQYF	TGCGCCAGCAGTGAGTCCGGGACTAGCAATTACGAGCAGTACTTC
TRBJ2-7	TRBD1	TRBV5-1	NA	CASSFDRALGYEQYF	TGCGCCAGCAGCTTCGACAGGGCCTTGGGCTACGAGCAGTACTTC
TRBJ2-7	NA	TRBV29-1	few	CSAMPGPNSYEQYF	TGCAGCGCTATGCCGGGACCGAACTCCTACGAGCAGTACTTC
TRBJ2-5	NA	TRBV7-9	NA	CASSWVVQETQYF	TGTGCCAGCAGTTGGGTGGTTCAAGAGACCCAGTACTTC
TRBJ2-7	TRBD1	TRBV2	few	CASSSGQGGEQYF	TGTGCCAGCAGTTCCGGACAGGGCGGCGAGCAGTACTTC
TRBJ2-7	NA	TRBV15	few	CATSRDEAYEQYF	TGTGCCACCAGCAGAGACGAGGCCTACGAGCAGTACTTC
TRBJ2-3	NA	TRBV15	NA	CATSRGLGRVRGAEDTQYF	TGTGCCACCAGCAGAGGTCTCGGTCGAGTTCGGGGGGCCGAAGATACGCAGTATTTT
TRBJ2-1	NA	TRBV27	NA	CASSRGDSSYNEQFF	TGTGCCAGCAGCCGAGGGGACTCCTCCTACAATGAGCAGTTCTTC
TRBJ1-5	TRBD1	TRBV7-2	NA	CASSRTGDSQPQHF	TGTGCCAGCAGCCGAACAGGGGACTCTCAGCCCCAGCATTTT
TRBJ2-5	TRBD1	TRBV25-1	NA	CASSEISGQRETQYF	TGTGCCAGCAGTGAAATTTCGGGACAGCGGGAGACCCAGTACTTC
TRBJ2-1	NA	TRBV6-2/TRBV6-3	NA	CASSTQGVDDEQFF	TGTGCCAGCAGTACCCAAGGTGTAGATGATGAGCAGTTCTTC
TRBJ2-3	NA	TRBV6-2/TRBV6-3	NA	CASRHLGPGSRMADTQYF	TGTGCCAGCAGACACCTTGGACCGGGGTCAAGGATGGCAGATACGCAGTATTTT
TRBJ2-7	NA	TRBV6-6	few	CASSDVAEAEQYF	TGTGCCAGCAGTGACGTAGCTGAGGCCGAGCAGTACTTC
TRBJ2-1	NA	TRBV15	NA	CATSREGVTGQNDEQFF	TGTGCCACCAGCAGGGAGGGTGTGACGGGACAGAACGATGAGCAGTTCTTC